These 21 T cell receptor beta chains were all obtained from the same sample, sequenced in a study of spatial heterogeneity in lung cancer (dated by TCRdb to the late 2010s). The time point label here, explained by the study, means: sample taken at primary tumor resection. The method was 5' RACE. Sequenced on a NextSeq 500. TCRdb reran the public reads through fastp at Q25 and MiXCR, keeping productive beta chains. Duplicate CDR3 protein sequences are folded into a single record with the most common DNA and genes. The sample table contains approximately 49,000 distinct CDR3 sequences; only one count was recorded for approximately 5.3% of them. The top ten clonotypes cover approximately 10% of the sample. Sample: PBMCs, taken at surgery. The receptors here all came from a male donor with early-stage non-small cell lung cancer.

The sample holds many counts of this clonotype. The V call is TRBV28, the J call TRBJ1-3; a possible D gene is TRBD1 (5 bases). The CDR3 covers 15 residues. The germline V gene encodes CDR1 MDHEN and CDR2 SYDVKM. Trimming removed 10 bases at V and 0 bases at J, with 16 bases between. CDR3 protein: CATASGGSSGNTIYF. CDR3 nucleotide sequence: TGTGCCACTGCATCGGGGGGGAGCTCTGGAAACACCATATATTTT.

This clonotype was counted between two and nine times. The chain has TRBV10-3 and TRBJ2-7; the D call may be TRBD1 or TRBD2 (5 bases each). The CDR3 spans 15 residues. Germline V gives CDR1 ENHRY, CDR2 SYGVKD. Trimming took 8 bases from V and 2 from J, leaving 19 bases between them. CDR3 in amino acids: CAISGRSGRTYEQYF. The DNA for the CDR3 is TGTGCCATCTCAGGCCGTTCGGGGCGAACCTACGAGCAGTACTTC.

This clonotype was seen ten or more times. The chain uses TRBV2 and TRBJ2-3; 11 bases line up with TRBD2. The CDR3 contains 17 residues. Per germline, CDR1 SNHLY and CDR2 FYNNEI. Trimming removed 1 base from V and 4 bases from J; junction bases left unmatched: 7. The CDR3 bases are TGTGCCAGCAGTGAAGACGAGAGACTAGCGGGACCAGATACGCAGTATTTT. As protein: CASSEDERLAGPDTQYF. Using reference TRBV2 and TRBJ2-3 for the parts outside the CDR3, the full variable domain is EPEVTQTPSHQVTQMGQEVILRCVPISNHLYFYWYRQILGQKVEFLVSFYNNEISEKSEIFDDQFSVERPDGSNFTLKIRSTKLEDSAMYFCASSEDERLAGPDTQYFGPGTRLTVL.

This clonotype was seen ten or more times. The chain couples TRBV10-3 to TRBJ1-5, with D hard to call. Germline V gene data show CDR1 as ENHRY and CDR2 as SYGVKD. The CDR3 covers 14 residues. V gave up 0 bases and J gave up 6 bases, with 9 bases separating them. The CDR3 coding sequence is TGTGCCATCAGTGAGTCGGGAGGGTCTCAGCCCCAGCATTTT. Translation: CAISESGGSQPQHF.

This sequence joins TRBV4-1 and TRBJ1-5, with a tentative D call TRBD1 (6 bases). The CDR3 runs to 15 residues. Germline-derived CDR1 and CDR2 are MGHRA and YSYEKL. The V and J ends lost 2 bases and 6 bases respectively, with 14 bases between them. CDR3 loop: CASSQPHRVGQPQHF. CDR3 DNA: TGCGCCAGCAGCCAACCCCACAGGGTGGGTCAGCCCCAGCATTTT.

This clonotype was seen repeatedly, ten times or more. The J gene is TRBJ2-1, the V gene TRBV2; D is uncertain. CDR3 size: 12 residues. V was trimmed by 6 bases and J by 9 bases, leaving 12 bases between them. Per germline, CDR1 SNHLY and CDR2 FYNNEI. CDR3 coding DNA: TGTGCCAGCAGGGACGGTCCTCGTGAGCAGTTCTTC. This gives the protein CASRDGPREQFF.

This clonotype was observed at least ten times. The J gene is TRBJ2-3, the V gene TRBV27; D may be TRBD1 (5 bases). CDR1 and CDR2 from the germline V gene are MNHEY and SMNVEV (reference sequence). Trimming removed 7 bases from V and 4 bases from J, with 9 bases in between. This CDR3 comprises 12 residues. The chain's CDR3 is CASKQGPDTQYF. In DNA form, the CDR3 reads TGTGCCAGCAAGCAGGGTCCAGATACGCAGTATTTT.

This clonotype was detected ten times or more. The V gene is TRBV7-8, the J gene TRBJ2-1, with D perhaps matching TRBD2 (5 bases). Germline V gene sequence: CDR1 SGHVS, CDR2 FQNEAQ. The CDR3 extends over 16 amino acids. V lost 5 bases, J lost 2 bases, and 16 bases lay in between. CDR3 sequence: CASSPQRSLTYNEQFF. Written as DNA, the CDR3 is TGTGCCAGCAGCCCCCAGCGGAGCCTAACCTACAATGAGCAGTTCTTC.

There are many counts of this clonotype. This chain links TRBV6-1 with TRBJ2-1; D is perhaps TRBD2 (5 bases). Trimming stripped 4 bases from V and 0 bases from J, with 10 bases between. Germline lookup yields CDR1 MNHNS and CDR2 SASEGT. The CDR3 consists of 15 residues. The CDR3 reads CASSGTLSSYNEQFF. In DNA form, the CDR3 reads TGTGCCAGCAGTGGGACTTTGAGCTCCTACAATGAGCAGTTCTTC.

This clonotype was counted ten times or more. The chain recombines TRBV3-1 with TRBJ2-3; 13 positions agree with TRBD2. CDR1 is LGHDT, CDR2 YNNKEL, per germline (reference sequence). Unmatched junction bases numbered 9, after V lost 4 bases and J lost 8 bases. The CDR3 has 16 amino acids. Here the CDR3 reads CASSRGLAGPTGTQYF. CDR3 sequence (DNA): TGTGCCAGCAGCCGGGGACTAGCGGGACCCACCGGTACGCAGTATTTT.

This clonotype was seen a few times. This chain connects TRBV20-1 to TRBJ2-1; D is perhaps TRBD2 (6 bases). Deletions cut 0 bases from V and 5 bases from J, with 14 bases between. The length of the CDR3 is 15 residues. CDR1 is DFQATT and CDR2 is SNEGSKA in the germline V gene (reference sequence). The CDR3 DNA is TGCAGTGCTAGAGATCTCCCGGGACTTGACAATGAGCAGTTCTTC. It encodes CSARDLPGLDNEQFF.

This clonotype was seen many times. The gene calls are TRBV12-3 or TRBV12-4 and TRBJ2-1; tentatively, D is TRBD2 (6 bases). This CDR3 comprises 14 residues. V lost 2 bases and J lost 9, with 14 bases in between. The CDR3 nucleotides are TGTGCCAGCAGTTTAAGTCGGGGGAGCACTGAGCAGTTCTTC. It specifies CASSLSRGSTEQFF.

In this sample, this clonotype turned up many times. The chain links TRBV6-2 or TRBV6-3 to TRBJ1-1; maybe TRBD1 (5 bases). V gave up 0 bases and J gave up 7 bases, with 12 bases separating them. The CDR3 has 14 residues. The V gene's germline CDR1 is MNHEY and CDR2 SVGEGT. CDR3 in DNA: TGTGCCAGCAGTTACTCGGGGCAGCGATTTGAAGCTTTCTTT. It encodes CASSYSGQRFEAFF.

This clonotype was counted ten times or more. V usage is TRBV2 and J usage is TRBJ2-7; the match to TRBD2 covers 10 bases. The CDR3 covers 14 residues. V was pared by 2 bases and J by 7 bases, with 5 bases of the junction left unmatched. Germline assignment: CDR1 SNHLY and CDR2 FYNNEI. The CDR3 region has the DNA TGTGCCAGCAGTGAATTAGCGGGAGGTCAAGAGCAGTACTTC. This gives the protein CASSELAGGQEQYF. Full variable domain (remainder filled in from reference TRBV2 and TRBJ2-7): EPEVTQTPSHQVTQMGQEVILRCVPISNHLYFYWYRQILGQKVEFLVSFYNNEISEKSEIFDDQFSVERPDGSNFTLKIRSTKLEDSAMYFCASSELAGGQEQYFGPGTRLTVT.

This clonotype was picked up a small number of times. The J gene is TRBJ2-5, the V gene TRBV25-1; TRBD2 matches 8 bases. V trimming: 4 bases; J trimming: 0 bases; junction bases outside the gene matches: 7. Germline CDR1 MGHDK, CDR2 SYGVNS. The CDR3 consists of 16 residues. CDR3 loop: CASSGYSGKYQETQYF. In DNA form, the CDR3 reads TGTGCCAGCAGTGGATATAGCGGGAAGTACCAAGAGACCCAGTACTTC.

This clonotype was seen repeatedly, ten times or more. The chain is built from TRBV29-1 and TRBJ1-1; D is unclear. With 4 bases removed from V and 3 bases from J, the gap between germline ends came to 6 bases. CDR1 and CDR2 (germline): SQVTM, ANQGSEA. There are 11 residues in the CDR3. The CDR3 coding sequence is TGCAGCGTTGTTCGGGACACTGAAGCTTTCTTT. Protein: CSVVRDTEAFF. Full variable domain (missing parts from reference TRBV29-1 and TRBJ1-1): SAVISQKPSRDICQRGTSLTIQCQVDSQVTMMFWYRQQPGQSLTLIATANQGSEATYESGFVIDKFPISRPNLTFSTLTVSNMSPEDSSIYLCSVVRDTEAFFGQGTRLTVV.

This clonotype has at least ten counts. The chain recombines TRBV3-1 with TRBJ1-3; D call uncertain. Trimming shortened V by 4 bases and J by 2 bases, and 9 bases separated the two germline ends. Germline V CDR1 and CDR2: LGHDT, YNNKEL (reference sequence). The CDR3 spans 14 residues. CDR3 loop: CASSLTAAGNTIYF. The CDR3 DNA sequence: TGTGCCAGCAGCCTGACCGCCGCTGGAAACACCATATATTTT. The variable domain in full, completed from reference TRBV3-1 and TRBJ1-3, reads DTAVSQTPKYLVTQMGNDKSIKCEQNLGHDTMYWYKQDSKKFLKIMFSYNNKELIINETVPNRFSPKSPDKAHLNLHINSLELGDSAVYFCASSLTAAGNTIYFGEGSWLTVV.

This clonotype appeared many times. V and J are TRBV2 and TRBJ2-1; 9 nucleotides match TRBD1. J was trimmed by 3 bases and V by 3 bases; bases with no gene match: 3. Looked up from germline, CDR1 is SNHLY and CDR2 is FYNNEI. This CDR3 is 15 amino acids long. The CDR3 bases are TGTGCCAGCAGTGAGCCGGGACAGGGCTACAATGAGCAGTTCTTC. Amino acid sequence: CASSEPGQGYNEQFF.

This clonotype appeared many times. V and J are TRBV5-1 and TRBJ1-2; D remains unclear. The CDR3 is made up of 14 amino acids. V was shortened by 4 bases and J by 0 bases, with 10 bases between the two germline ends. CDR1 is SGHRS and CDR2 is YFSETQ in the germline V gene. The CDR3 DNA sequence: TGCGCCAGCAGCCTGGACGGATCTAACTATGGCTACACCTTC. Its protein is CASSLDGSNYGYTF.

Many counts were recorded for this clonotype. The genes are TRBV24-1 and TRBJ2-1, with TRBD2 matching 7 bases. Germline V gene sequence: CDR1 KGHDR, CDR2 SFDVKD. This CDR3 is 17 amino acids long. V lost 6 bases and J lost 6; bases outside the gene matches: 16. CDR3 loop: CATSQARGRGITNEQFF. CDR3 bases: TGTGCCACCAGTCAGGCTCGCGGGAGAGGTATCACCAATGAGCAGTTCTTC.

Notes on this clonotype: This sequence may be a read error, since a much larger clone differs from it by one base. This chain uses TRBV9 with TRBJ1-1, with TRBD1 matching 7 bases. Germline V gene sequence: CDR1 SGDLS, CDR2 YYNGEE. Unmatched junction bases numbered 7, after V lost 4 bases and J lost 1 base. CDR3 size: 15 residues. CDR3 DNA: TGTGCCAGCAGCATAGAACAGGGGAGGAACACTGAAGCTTTCTTT. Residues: CASSIEQGRNTEAFF.